The T cell receptor beta chain described here comes from a study of control samples from healthy donors and cancer patients. Produced via immunoSEQ multiplex PCR; TCRdb's table is partial and in-frame only. The sample lists tens of thousands of clones, less than 95% occurring once. Germline lookup yields CDR1 DFQATT and CDR2 SNEGSKA (reference sequence). There are 19 residues in the CDR3. With V trimmed by 3 bases and J by 0 bases, 13 bases remained unmatched. This sequence was found in a man under 40 in good health. Sequences were obtained from blood. The V gene is TRBV20-1, the J gene TRBJ2-3, with 12 nucleotides matching TRBD2. The CDR3 DNA sequence: TGCAGTGCTAGTCCTTCGAGGCTAGCGGGAGGGCCTAGCACAGATACGCAGTATTTT. As protein: CSASPSRLAGGPSTDTQYF.